The 9 T cell receptor beta chains below come from one sample, sequenced in a study of cytomegalovirus exposure and HLA in healthy donors. The primer mix had 60 Vbeta and 13 Jbeta primers. The repertoire was sequenced with immunoSEQ multiplex PCR; TCRdb's copy has only in-frame clones and lacks some. The sample holds roughly 150,000 clones, 76% seen once. The sample consisted of PBMCs. The source is a male donor in good health and CMV-seronegative.

This chain joins TRBV18 and TRBJ1-2; the D is unclear. CDR3 length: 13 amino acids. Trimming cost V 3 bases and J 5 bases, with 10 bases left between them. Germline assignment: CDR1 KGHSH and CDR2 LQKENI. The DNA for the CDR3 is TGTGCCAGCTCACCTATTTCCGGGTATGGCTACACCTTC. It encodes CASSPISGYGYTF.

V and J are TRBV5-1 and TRBJ1-2, with 7 bases fitting TRBD1. Germline V CDR1 and CDR2: SGHRS, YFSETQ. CDR3 length: 14 residues. Trimming at V came to 0 bases and at J to 6 bases, leaving 5 bases not matched to a gene. CDR3 sequence: CASSLATGTNGYTF. CDR3 in DNA: TGCGCCAGCAGCTTGGCGACAGGGACGAATGGCTACACCTTC.

The chain links TRBV4-3 to TRBJ1-6; 7 bases fit TRBD1. Losses at the gene ends were 1 base for V and 7 bases for J; bases not matched to a gene: 4. The CDR3 loop spans 15 amino acids. Looked up from germline, CDR1 is LGHNA and CDR2 is YSLEER. The CDR3 DNA reads as TGCGCCAGCAGCCAAGGACAGGGTGGGAATTCACCCCTCCACTTT. Its translation: CASSQGQGGNSPLHF.

The rearrangement uses TRBV4-2 and TRBJ2-5, with 8 bases fitting TRBD1. The CDR3 sequence is 16 residues long. Germline V gene lookup returns CDR1 LGHNA and CDR2 YNFKEQ. Trimming removed 5 bases from V and 5 bases from J; junction bases left unmatched: 13. The CDR3 protein is CASSSTPTGAEETQYF. The CDR3 DNA follows: TGTGCCAGCAGCTCCACCCCGACAGGGGCGGAGGAGACCCAGTACTTC.

The J gene is TRBJ2-2, the V gene TRBV5-4, with 10 bases that match TRBD2. Per the germline V gene, CDR1 is SGHNT and CDR2 is YYREEE (reference sequence). The CDR3 contains 15 residues. With 4 bases clipped from V and 6 bases from J, the junction kept 6 bases outside the gene matches. CDR3 in DNA: TGTGCCAGCAGCGGGCTAGCGGGAGCCGCCGGGGAGCTGTTTTTT. Its translation: CASSGLAGAAGELFF.

This clone has a single count. V usage is TRBV30 and J usage is TRBJ1-4, with D perhaps TRBD1 (5 bases). The CDR3 extends over 15 amino acids. CDR1 is GTSNPN and CDR2 is SVGIG in the germline V gene (reference sequence). V gave up 0 bases and J gave up 7 bases, with 15 bases separating them. The CDR3 reads CAWSVGALGGEKLFF. The CDR3 DNA is TGTGCCTGGAGTGTTGGGGCTCTCGGGGGTGAAAAACTGTTTTTT.

This clone was recorded only once. The gene calls are TRBV7-9 and TRBJ2-2; 8 bases fit TRBD1. The CDR3 sequence is 15 residues long. Germline V lookup: CDR1 SEHNR, CDR2 FQNEAQ (reference sequence). V shed 3 bases and J 1 base; nucleotides not matched to a gene: 1. The CDR3 DNA reads as TGTGCCAGCAGCTTCGGGACAGGGAACACCGGGGAGCTGTTTTTT. It yields the protein CASSFGTGNTGELFF.

This rearrangement joins TRBV7-6 to TRBJ2-3, with 15 bases identical to TRBD2. CDR3 length equals 22 residues. V trimming: 0 bases; J trimming: 1 base; junction bases outside the gene matches: 14. Germline CDR1 reads SGHVS; CDR2 reads FNYEAQ. CDR3 region: CASSLAGLRIGLAGGRTDTQYF. CDR3 DNA: TGTGCCAGCAGCTTAGCGGGCCTTAGGATTGGACTAGCGGGGGGGCGCACAGATACGCAGTATTTT.

The chain combines TRBV9 with TRBJ1-4, with unresolved D. The ends were cut back, 3 bases at V and 0 bases at J, with 12 bases in the middle. There are 16 residues in the CDR3. The V gene's germline CDR1 is SGDLS and CDR2 YYNGEE. In nucleotides, the CDR3 is TGTGCCAGCAGCGCCAAAGAGTTTCCAACTAATGAAAAACTGTTTTTT. It translates to CASSAKEFPTNEKLFF.